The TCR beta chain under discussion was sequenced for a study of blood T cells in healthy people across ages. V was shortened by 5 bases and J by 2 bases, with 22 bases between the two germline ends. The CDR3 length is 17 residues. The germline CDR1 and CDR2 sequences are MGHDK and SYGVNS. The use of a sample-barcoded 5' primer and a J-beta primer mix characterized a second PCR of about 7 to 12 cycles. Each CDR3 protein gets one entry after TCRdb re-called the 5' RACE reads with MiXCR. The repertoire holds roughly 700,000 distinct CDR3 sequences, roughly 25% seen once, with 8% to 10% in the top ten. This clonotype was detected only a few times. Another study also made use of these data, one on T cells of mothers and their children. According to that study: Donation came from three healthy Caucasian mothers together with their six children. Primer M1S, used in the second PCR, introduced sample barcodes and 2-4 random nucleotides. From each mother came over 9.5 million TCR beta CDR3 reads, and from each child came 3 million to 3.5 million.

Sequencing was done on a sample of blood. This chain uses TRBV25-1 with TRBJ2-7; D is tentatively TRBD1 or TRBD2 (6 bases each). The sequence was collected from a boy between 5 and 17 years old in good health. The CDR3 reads CASSPLGGTKNPYEQYF. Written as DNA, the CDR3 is TGTGCCAGCAGTCCCTTGGGCGGGACAAAGAACCCCTACGAGCAGTACTTC.